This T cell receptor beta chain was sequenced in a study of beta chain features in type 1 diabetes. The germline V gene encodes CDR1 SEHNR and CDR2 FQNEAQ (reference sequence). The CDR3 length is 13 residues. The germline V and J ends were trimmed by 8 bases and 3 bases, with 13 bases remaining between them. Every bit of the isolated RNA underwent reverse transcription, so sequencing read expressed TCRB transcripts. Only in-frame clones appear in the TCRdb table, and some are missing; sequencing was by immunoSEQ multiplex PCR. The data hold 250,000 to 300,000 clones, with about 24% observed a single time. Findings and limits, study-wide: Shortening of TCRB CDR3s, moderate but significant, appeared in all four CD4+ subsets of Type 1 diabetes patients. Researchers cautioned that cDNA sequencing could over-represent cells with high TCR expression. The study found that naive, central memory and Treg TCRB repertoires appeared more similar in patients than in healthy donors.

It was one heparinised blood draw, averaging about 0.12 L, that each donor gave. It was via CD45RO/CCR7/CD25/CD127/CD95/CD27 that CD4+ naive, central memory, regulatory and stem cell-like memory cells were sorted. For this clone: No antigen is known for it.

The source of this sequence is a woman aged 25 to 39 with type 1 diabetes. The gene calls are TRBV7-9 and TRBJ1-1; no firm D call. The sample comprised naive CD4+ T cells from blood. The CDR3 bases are TGTGCCAGCCGGGCGGGCCGTGACACTGAAGCTTTCTTT. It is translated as CASRAGRDTEAFF.